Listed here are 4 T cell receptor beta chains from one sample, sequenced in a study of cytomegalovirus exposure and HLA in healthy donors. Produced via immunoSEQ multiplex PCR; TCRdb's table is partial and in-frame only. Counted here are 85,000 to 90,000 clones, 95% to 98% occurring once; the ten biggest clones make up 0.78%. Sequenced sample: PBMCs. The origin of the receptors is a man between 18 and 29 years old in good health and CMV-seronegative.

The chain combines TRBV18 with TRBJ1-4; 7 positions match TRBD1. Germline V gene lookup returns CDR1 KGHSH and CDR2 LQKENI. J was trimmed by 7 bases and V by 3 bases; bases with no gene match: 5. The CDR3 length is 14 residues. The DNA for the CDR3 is TGTGCCAGCTCACCCGTGACAGGGTTTGAAAAACTGTTTTTT. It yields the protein CASSPVTGFEKLFF.

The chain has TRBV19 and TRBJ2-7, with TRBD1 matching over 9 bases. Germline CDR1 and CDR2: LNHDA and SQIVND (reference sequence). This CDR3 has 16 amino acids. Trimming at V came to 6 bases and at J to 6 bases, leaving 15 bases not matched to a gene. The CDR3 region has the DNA TGTGCCAGTAGCATCACCGGGACAGGGCCTATAGGCGAGCAGTACTTC. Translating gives CASSITGTGPIGEQYF.

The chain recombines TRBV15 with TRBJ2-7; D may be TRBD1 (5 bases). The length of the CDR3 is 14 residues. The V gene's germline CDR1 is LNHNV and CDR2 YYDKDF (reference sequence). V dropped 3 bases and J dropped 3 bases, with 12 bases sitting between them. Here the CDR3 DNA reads TGTGCCACCAGCAGGCTCCCCCAGGGCTACGAGCAGTACTTC. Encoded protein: CATSRLPQGYEQYF.

The CDR3 bases are TGTGCAAGTCGCTTTTGCCGGGACAGCTCCTACGAGCAGTACGTC. Its translation: CASRFCRDSSYEQYV. The rearrangement uses TRBV12-2 and TRBJ2-7; the table's D gene call, TRBD1, was not cross checked with the DNA. TRBV12-2 is classified as a pseudogene. This CDR3 spans 15 amino acids.